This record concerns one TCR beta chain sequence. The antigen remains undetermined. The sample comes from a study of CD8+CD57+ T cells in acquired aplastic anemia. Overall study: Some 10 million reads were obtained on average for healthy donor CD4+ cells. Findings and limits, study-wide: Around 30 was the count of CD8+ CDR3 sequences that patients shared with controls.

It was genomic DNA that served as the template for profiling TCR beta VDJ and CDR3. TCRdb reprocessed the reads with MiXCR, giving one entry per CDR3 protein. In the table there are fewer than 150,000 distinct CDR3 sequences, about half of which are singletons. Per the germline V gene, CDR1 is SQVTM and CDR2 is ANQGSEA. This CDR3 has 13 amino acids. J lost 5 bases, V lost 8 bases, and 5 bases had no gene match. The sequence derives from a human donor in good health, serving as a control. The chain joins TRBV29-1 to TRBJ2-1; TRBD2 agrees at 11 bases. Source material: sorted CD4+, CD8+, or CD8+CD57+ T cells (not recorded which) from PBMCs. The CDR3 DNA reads TGCAGCTTCCAACTAGCGGGGGACAATGAGCAGTTCTTC. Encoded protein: CSFQLAGDNEQFF.